This T cell receptor beta chain was identified during a study of T cell responses to AZD1222 COVID-19 vaccine listed by TCRdb under 2021. Some background on the complete study: A total of more than 230 trial participants underwent TCR sequencing, of whom roughly 210 received two doses of AZD1222 and about 25 received two doses of the MenACWY control vaccine. Trial participants were enrolled by age into subgroups of 18-55, 56-69 and 70-plus years, and around 150, 28 and 57 TCR-sequenced participants, respectively, were included in these subgroups.

The time point label for this specimen denotes: about 28 days (+/-7) after the second vaccine dose. AZD1222 recipients with second doses at about 4 weeks or about 12 weeks were pooled, because spike-specific TCR depth and breadth did not differ between schedules. Vaccinee samples came from UK trials COV001 and COV002, including a single-blind randomized controlled phase 2/3 trial of AZD1222 (ChAdOx1 nCoV-19) in healthy adults. Trial participant PBMC samples were collected at day 0 and day 28 after the second dose for TCRbeta chain sequencing. This clone is medium-sized (0.01 to 0.1%) in terms of sample share. This receptor's antigen is unknown. Base qualities are not recorded, but no much larger clone differs from it by a single base. The CDR3 regions of human TCRbeta chains were analyzed by immunosequencing. On the authors' methods: Repertoire TCRs were checked for matches against a reference library of SARS-CoV-2-specific TCRs that had been generated using the MIRA antigen-specificity platform. Breadth meant the fraction of unique TCRs that were SARS-CoV-2-associated, whereas depth meant the fraction of total T cells that were SARS-CoV-2-associated. Using the MIRA data, each spike-specific TCR was mapped to the spike region that the TCR reacts to and placed in a CD4 or CD8 class. Log10-transformed breadth and depth values were compared by one-way ANOVA with Sidak's multiple comparisons tests. TCRdb holds this immuneACCESS table with in-frame rearrangements only. Some clones are missing; in checked studies, unresolved V genes explain under half, and the rest has no known cause. V and J calls plus clone size are reproduced from that table; the DNA served to infer D and trimming. Counted in this sample were about 80,000 clones; less than 95% of them appeared once. More than 7.5% of the sample belongs to the ten largest clones.

The research as a whole found: Nearly half of unique spike-specific TCRs reportedly recognized epitopes outside regions mutated in the B.1.351 and B.1.1.7 variants. Vaccine-associated CD4 TCRs spanned the whole spike protein, with dominant responses in regions 160-218 and 743-854. After two AZD1222 doses, both the breadth and the depth of spike-specific TCRs were significantly higher than at day 0 and than in MenACWY recipients. Because no samples from the day 14 peak response were available, repertoires could be characterized only after the peak T cell response. Conclusions about previously exposed vaccinees are limited, since just five to seven AZD1222 recipients were seropositive for SARS-CoV-2 at baseline. Most participants were white British and females outnumbered males, and the authors suggested that clonal diversity may have been underestimated. The 56-69-year group was small, and its depth increase did not reach significance, likely because of low power.

V sheds 3 bases and J sheds 1 base, leaving 16 bases between their ends. From cysteine to phenylalanine, the CDR3 is 16 amino acids long. Only CDR3 DNA is held: 48 bases, read in frame from base 1. The germline V gene provides CDR1 SGHVS and CDR2 FNYEAQ. Sequencing used peripheral blood, obtained 28 days after the second AZD1222 dose. The TCR was taken from an adult who received the AZD1222 COVID-19 vaccine. The chain is assembled from TRBV7-6 and TRBJ2-7, with the D segment possibly TRBD1 or TRBD2, each aligning over 7 bases. CDR3 loop: CASSLRGGGRSYEQYF. The bases are TGTGCCAGCAGCTTGAGGGGAGGGGGCAGGTCCTACGAGCAGTACTTC.